The 5 T cell receptor beta chains given below trace back to one sample, sequenced in a study of shared clonotypes between healthy human individuals. Only CD45RO-negative cells positively selected for CCR7 counted as naive CD8 cells, so terminally differentiated effector memory CD45RA+ cells were excluded. Sequencing used immunoSEQ multiplex PCR; TCRdb keeps in-frame clones, though not all of them. The profile shows over 2 million clones, about 95% of them singletons. The sequenced material came from naive CD8+ T cells sorted from blood. These receptors all come from a man between 18 and 35 years old in good health.

The V gene is TRBV6-1, the J gene TRBJ1-2, with unresolved D. V was shortened by 4 bases and J by 4 bases, with 13 bases between the two germline ends. Germline values: CDR1 MNHNS, CDR2 SASEGT. This CDR3 contains 14 residues. CDR3 in amino acids: CASSAGDARYGYTF. The CDR3 nucleotides are TGTGCCAGCAGTGCCGGAGATGCCCGCTATGGCTACACCTTC.

This clone appeared a single time. The CDR3 sequence is CASSLGQANTEAFF. Written as DNA, the CDR3 is TGTGCCAGCAGTCTGGGACAGGCGAACACTGAAGCTTTCTTT. The chain recombines TRBV6-1 with TRBJ1-1; 8 bases fit TRBD1. The V gene end was trimmed by 5 bases and the J gene end by 1 base; junction bases not matched to a gene: 3. This CDR3 contains 14 residues. Germline assignment: CDR1 MNHNS and CDR2 SASEGT.

The chain joins TRBV5-1 to TRBJ2-7; the match to TRBD1 covers 7 bases. Germline V gene lookup returns CDR1 SGHRS and CDR2 YFSETQ. V was pared by 5 bases and J by 1 base, with 6 bases of the junction left unmatched. This CDR3 has 14 residues. CDR3 DNA sequence: TGCGCCAGCAGTGAAGTGACAGGGTCCTACGAGCAGTACTTC. This sequence encodes CASSEVTGSYEQYF.

The chain links TRBV2 to TRBJ2-7, with 10 bases identical to TRBD2. The CDR3 covers 14 residues. Trimming took 7 bases from V and 4 from J; bases not matched to a gene: 7. Germline V lookup: CDR1 SNHLY, CDR2 FYNNEI. As DNA, the CDR3 is TGTGCCAGCAATCGGGTTAGCGGGAGGTACGAGCAGTACTTC. It codes for CASNRVSGRYEQYF.

The chain joins TRBV5-6 to TRBJ1-1; D remains unclear. Trimming removed 3 bases at V and 0 bases at J, with 12 bases between. The CDR3 totals 15 residues. The germline V gene has CDR1 SGHDT and CDR2 YYEEEE. The CDR3 nucleotides read TGTGCCAGCAGCTCCGACGGTGGGATGAACACTGAAGCTTTCTTT. Amino acids: CASSSDGGMNTEAFF.